This TCR beta chain was documented in a study of control samples from healthy donors and cancer patients. Germline V lookup: CDR1 SGHTA, CDR2 FQGNSA. V shed 3 bases and J shed 6 bases, with 17 bases lying between them. The CDR3 is 15 residues long. This table comes from immunoSEQ multiplex PCR, and its TCRdb copy is limited to in-frame clones, with some not included. Among about 230,000 clones listed, more than 65% were seen once. The chain recombines TRBV7-2 with TRBJ1-2, with D perhaps matching TRBD1 (6 bases). The TCR was taken from an older woman with lung cancer. The sequenced sample consisted of PBMCs. In DNA, the CDR3 is TGTGCCAGCAGCTTCCAAGGGGGGGTGGGCCATGGCTACACCTTC. Translating it yields CASSFQGGVGHGYTF.